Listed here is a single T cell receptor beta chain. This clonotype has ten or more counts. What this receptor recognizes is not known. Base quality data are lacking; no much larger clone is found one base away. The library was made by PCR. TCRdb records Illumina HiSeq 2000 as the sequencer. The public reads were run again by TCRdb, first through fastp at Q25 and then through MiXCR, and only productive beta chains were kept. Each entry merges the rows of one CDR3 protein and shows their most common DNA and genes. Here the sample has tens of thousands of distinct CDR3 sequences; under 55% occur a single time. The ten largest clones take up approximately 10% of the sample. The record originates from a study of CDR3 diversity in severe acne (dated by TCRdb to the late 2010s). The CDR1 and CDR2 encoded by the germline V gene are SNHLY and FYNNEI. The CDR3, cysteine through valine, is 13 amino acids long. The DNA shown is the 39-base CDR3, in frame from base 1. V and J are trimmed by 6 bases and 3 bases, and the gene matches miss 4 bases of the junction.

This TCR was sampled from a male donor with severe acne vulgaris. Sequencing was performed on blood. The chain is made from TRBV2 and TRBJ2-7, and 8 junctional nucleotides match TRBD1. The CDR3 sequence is CASRDREVYEQYV. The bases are TGTGCCAGCAGGGACAGGGAGGTCTACGAGCAGTACGTC.